This T cell receptor (beta chain) was sequenced during a study of PD-L1 blockade in urothelial cancer. Findings and limits, study-wide: Pretreatment TCR clonality in blood, when below the median, was predictive of better survival.

The investigators introduced synthetic TCR analog templates into each PCR as spikes. Measured with immunoSEQ multiplex PCR; TCRdb has only the in-frame clones, and not every one. This table has about 120,000 clones, approximately 90% appearing once. Sample time point: peripheral blood 6 weeks after treatment start. V lost 4 bases to trimming and J lost 1 base; unmatched junction nucleotides: 7. The CDR3 consists of 16 residues. Germline V lookup: CDR1 SGHTA, CDR2 FQGNSA. For this clone: The antigen is unknown.

The receptor was isolated from a man between 60 and 70 years old with urothelial cancer. The material was PBMCs, obtained around atezolizumab (anti-PD-L1) treatment. The J gene is TRBJ2-5, the V gene TRBV7-2; 9 nucleotides line up with TRBD1. This chain's CDR3 is CASSSGQGWAQETQYF. In DNA, the CDR3 is TGTGCCAGCAGCTCTGGACAGGGGTGGGCCCAAGAGACCCAGTACTTC.